The clone carrying this T cell receptor beta chain was detected only once. The data stem from a study of cytomegalovirus exposure and HLA in healthy donors. The CDR3 loop spans 16 amino acids. In germline, CDR1 is MDHEN, CDR2 SYDVKM. V shed 3 bases and J shed 9 bases, with 21 bases lying between them. Clones were read by immunoSEQ multiplex PCR, and TCRdb kept only the in-frame ones, dropping some. The repertoire includes 150,000 to 200,000 clones, approximately 86% of them detected once, and approximately 2% sits in the top ten. The chain couples TRBV28 to TRBJ2-1; possible D gene TRBD2, 7 bases. The sequenced sample consisted of PBMCs. This TCR came from a woman under 30 in good health and CMV-seronegative. CDR3 region: CASSLERGGGEGEQFF. CDR3 coding DNA: TGTGCCAGCAGTTTGGAGAGGGGGGGCGGCGAGGGTGAGCAGTTCTTC.